What follows describes a single T cell receptor beta chain. This receptor's antigen is unknown. The input lacks base qualities; no much larger clone sits a single base away. TCRbeta CDR3 regions were amplified from genomic DNA using the immunoSEQ Assay, a bias-controlled multiplex PCR. In the authors' own workflow: Within the assay, amplification of reference gene primers was used to estimate how many nucleated cells each sample contained. To quantify the absolute abundance of each unique TCRbeta CDR3 rearrangement, sequence reads were collapsed and filtered. For each sample, productive Simpson clonality was calculated as the square root of Simpson's diversity index across productive rearrangements. TCRdb stores this immuneACCESS table with in-frame sequences only. Part of the clones is absent; in the studies checked, under half of the shortfall reflects unresolved V genes, and no reason is known for the rest. Clone size and V and J calls were adopted from that table, with D and trimming inferred from the DNA. In this sample the table shows about 110,000 clones, 71% of which occur a single time. Jointly, the top ten make up approximately 0.88% of the sample.

CDR1 and CDR2, per the germline V gene, are MGHRA and YSYEKL. Taken from cysteine to phenylalanine, the CDR3 has 19 residues. Of the read, only the CDR3 DNA is kept; its 57 bases are in frame from base 1. Cut back by 0 bases and 1 base, the V and J ends lie 16 bases apart. These data belong to a study of blood T cell repertoires in COVID-19 (dated by TCRdb to about 2020). A note on the overall study: The collaborator samples originated in the United States, Italy and Spain and spanned the acute and convalescent phases of COVID-19. Where HLA class I and class II types were available, the types were taken from metadata supplied by the sample provider, not from assay-based typing. The dataset comprised deeply sampled blood TCRbeta repertoires from subjects exposed to, actively infected with, or recovered from COVID-19. The repertoires were made available in a free public database intended to serve as a resource for research on the immune response to SARS-CoV-2. The samples were drawn from two sources: the first 160 participants of the ongoing ImmuneRACE study, and 1,200 or so subjects contributed by 6 global collaborators. The sample metadata nearly always contained a de-identified subject ID, COVID-19 status, age in years and sex. The prospective study material was composed of cDNA or gDNA derived from T cells, B-cell-depleted T cells, or PBMCs.

The study at large found these results: The quantity of clinical and demographic metadata differed by source and by participant and was supplied without curation.

Each collaborating institution followed its own protocols to collect whole blood in K2EDTA tubes. For TCRbeta analysis, collaborators shipped samples as frozen whole blood, isolated PBMCs, or DNA extracted from either of those sample types. This TCR came from a human donor with acute or convalescent COVID-19. The donor label of this sample is uncertain. Sequenced: peripheral blood. The chain links TRBV4-1 with TRBJ2-6; the D gene lacks a confident call. The bases are TGCGCCAGCAGCCAAGAATGGTCAGGCCTATTATCTGGGGCCAACGTCCTGACTTTC. Its translation reads: CASSQEWSGLLSGANVLTF.